Sequencing of this T cell receptor (beta chain) was carried out in a study of beta chain features in type 1 diabetes. Sequenced material consisted of expressed TCRB transcripts (all of the isolated RNA was reverse transcribed). Data came from immunoSEQ multiplex PCR; TCRdb stores just in-frame clones and leaves some out. The repertoire holds 200,000 to 300,000 clones, with about 20% as singletons. Study-wide findings and caveats: A PCR bias possibly favoring shorter templates would apply equally to patients and controls. Among type 1 diabetes patients, VDJ junctions had fewer insertions and more deletions. Patients' naive, central memory and regulatory TCRB repertoires appeared more alike than those of healthy donors. In all four CD4+ subsets, TCRB CDR3 length was significantly, moderately reduced in type 1 diabetes.

Germline CDR1 MDHEN, CDR2 SYDVKM. The CDR3 length is 12 residues. Trimming took 7 bases from V and 6 from J, leaving 9 bases between them. With regard to this clone: As yet, its antigen is unknown.

The rearrangement uses TRBV28 and TRBJ2-2; D unclear. The source material was naive CD4+ T cells from blood. The sequence came from a woman in her thirties or forties with type 1 diabetes. CDR3 region: CASTFSAGELFF. The CDR3, as DNA: TGTGCCAGCACCTTTTCGGCCGGGGAGCTGTTTTTT.